The clone carrying this T cell receptor beta chain was picked up one time. The antigen is not known. Some clones are missing from TCRdb's copy, which holds only in-frame ones; the method was immunoSEQ multiplex PCR. The sample consists of a few hundred thousand clones, about 90% of them appearing once. The data were obtained in a study of Ad26.COV2.S vaccination and SARS-CoV-2 variants. Study background: Ad26.COV2.S given intramuscularly, once or twice 56 days apart. General study points: People who got the vaccine had more spike-specific TCR breadth than people who got placebo.

Treatment in this sample: roughly 18 received Ad26.COV2.S at low or high dose, single or two shots; several received placebo; per-sample allocation not given. Samples analyzed were those drawn on day 63 after the first vaccine or placebo injection. Within Boston, the person who donated was an adult of 18-55 years. Per germline, CDR1 SGDLS and CDR2 YYNGEE. Trimming took 5 bases from V and 6 from J; bases not matched to a gene: 5. This CDR3 is built from 14 residues. The V call is TRBV9, the J call TRBJ2-1, with 10 bases matching TRBD1. The source is a person aged 18 to 59 who received the Ad26.COV2.S COVID-19 vaccine or a placebo. The input for sequencing was peripheral blood, taken in a trial of Ad26.COV2.S vaccine versus placebo. The CDR3 loop is CASSGQGGINEQFF. The DNA of the CDR3 is TGTGCCAGCAGTGGACAGGGGGGAATCAATGAGCAGTTCTTC.